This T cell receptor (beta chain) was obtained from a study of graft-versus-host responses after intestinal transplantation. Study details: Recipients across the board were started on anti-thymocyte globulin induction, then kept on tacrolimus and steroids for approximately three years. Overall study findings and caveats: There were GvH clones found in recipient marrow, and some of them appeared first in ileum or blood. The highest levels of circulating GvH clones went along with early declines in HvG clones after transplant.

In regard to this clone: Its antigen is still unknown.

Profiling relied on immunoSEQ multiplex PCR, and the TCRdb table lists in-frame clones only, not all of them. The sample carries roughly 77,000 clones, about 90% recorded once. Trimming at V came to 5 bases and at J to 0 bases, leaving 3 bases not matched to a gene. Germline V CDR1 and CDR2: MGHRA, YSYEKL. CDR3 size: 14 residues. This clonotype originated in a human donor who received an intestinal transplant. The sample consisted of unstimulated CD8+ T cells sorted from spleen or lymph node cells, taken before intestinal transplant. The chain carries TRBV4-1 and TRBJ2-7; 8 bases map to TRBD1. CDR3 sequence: CASSNGQGSYEQYF. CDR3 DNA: TGCGCCAGCAGCAATGGACAGGGCTCCTACGAGCAGTACTTC.